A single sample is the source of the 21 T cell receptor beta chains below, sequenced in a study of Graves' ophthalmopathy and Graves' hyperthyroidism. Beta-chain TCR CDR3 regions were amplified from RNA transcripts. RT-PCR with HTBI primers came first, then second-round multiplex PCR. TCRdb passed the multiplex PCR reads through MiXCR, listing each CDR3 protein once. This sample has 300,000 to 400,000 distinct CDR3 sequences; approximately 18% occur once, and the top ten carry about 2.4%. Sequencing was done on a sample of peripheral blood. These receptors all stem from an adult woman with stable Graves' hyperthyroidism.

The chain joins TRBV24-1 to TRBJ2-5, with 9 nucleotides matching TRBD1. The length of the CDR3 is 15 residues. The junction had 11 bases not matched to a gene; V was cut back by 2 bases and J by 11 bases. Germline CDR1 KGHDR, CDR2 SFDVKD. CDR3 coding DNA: TGTGCCACCAGTGATTCCGGGACAGGGAACACCAAGCAGTACTTC. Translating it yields CATSDSGTGNTKQYF.

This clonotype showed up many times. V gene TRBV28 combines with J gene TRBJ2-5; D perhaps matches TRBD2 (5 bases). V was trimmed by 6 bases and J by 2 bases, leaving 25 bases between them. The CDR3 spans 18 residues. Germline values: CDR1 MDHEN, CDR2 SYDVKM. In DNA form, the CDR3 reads TGTGCCAGCAGCAAGACTAAAACCCGGACGGCCGCTCAAGAGACCCAGTACTTC. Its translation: CASSKTKTRTAAQETQYF.

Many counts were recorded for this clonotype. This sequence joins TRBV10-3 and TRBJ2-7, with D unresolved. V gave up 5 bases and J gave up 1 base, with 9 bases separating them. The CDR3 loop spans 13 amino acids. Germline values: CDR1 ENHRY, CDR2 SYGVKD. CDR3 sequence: CAISPSESYEQYF. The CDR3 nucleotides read TGTGCCATCAGTCCCAGCGAATCCTACGAGCAGTACTTC.

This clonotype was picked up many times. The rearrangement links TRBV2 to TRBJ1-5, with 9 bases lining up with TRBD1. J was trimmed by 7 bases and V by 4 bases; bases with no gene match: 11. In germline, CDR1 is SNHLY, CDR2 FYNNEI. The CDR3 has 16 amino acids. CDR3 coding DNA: TGTGCCAGCAGTGCTGAGGGACAGGGTCTGGACCAGCCCCAGCATTTT. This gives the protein CASSAEGQGLDQPQHF.

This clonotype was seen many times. CDR3 nucleotide sequence: TGTGCCAGCAGTCTAACAGGGACCAATCAGCCCCAGCATTTT. Translation gives CASSLTGTNQPQHF. This chain joins TRBV6-1 and TRBJ1-5, with D perhaps TRBD1 (6 bases). The germline V gene encodes CDR1 MNHNS and CDR2 SASEGT. This CDR3 is 14 amino acids long. Trimming cost V 5 bases and J 3 bases, with 11 bases left between them.

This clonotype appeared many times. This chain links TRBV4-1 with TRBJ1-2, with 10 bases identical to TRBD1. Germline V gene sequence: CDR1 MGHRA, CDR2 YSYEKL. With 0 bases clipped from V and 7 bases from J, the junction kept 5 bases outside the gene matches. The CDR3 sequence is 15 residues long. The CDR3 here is CASSQENDRGLGYTF. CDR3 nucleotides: TGCGCCAGCAGCCAAGAGAACGACAGGGGGCTTGGCTACACCTTC.

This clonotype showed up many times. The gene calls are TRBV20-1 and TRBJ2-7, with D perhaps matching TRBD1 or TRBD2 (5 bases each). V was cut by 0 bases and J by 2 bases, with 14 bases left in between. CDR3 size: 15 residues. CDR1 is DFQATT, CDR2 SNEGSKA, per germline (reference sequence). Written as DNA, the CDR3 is TGCAGTGCTAGAGATGTGGGGGATGGAGCCTACGAGCAGTACTTC. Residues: CSARDVGDGAYEQYF.

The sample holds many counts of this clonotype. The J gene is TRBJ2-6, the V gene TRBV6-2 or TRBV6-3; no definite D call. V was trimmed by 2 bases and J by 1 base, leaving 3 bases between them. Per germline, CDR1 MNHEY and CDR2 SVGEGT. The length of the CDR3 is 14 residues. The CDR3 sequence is CASSYLSGANVLTF. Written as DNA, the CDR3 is TGTGCCAGCAGTTACCTGTCTGGGGCCAACGTCCTGACTTTC.

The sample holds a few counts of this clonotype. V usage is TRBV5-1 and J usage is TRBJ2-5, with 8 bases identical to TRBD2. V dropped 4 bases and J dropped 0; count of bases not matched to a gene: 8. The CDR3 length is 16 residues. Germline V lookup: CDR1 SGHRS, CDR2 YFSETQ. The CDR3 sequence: CASSTKVAGNQETQYF. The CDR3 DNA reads TGCGCCAGCAGCACGAAAGTAGCGGGAAACCAAGAGACCCAGTACTTC.

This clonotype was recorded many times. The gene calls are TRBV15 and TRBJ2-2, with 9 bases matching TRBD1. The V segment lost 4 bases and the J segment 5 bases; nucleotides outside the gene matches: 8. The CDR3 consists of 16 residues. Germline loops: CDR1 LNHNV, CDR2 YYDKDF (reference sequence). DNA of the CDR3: TGTGCCACCAGCAAAAACCGGGACAGGGCTACCGGGGAGCTGTTTTTT. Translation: CATSKNRDRATGELFF.

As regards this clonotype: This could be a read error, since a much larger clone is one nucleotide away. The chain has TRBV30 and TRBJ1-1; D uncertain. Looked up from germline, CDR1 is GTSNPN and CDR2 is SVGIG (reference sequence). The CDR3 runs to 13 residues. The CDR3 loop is CAWGSGPNTESFF. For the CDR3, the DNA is TGTGCCTGGGGGTCTGGCCCGAACACTGAATCTTTCTTT.

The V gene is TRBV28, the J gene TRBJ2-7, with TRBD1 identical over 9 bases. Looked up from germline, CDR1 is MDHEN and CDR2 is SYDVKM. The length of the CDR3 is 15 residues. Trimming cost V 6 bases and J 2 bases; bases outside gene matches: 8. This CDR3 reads CASSGTGGSPYEQYF. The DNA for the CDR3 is TGTGCCAGCAGCGGAACAGGGGGCTCCCCCTACGAGCAGTACTTC.

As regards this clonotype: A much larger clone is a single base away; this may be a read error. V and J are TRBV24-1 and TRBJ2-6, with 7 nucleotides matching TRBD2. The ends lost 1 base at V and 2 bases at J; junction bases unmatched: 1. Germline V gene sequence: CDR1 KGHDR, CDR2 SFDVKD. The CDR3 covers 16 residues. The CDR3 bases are TGTGCCACCAGTGATTTTCGGGGGGCTGGGGCCAACGTCCTGACTTTC. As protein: CATSDFRGAGANVLTF.

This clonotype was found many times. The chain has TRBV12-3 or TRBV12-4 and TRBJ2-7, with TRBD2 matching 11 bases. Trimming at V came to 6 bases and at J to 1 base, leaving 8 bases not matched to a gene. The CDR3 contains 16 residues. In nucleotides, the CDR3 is TGTGCCAGCAGCCGCCCCGGGACTAGCGGATCCTACGAGCAGTACTTC. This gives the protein CASSRPGTSGSYEQYF.

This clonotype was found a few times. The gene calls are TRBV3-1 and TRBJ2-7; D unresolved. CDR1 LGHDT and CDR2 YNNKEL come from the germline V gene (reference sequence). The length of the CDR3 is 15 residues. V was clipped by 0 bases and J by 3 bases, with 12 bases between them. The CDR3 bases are TGTGCCAGCAGCCAAGAGAGGCGGCCGAGCTACGAGCAGTACTTC. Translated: CASSQERRPSYEQYF.

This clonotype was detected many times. CDR3 sequence: CASSLRDRGFYEQYF. The DNA for the CDR3 is TGTGCCAGCAGTCTCCGGGACAGAGGTTTCTACGAGCAGTACTTC. V gene TRBV27 combines with J gene TRBJ2-7, with 7 nucleotides matching TRBD1. V was clipped by 5 bases and J by 3 bases; unmatched bases: 10. Looked up from germline, CDR1 is MNHEY and CDR2 is SMNVEV (reference sequence). The CDR3 runs 15 residues.

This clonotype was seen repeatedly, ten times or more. The CDR3 nucleotides are TGTGCCAGCAGTATTGGACAGGGGGCGTCGGGAGAGACCCAGTACTTC. The encoded protein is CASSIGQGASGETQYF. The genes are TRBV6-5 and TRBJ2-5; TRBD1 matches at 11 bases. Trimming cost V 5 bases and J 4 bases; bases outside gene matches: 9. The CDR3 is 16 amino acids. Germline V gives CDR1 MNHEY, CDR2 SVGAGI.

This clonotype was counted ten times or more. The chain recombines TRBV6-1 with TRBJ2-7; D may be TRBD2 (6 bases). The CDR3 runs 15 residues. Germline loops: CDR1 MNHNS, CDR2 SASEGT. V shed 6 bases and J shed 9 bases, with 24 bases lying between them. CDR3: CASSPSGTVSCVQYF. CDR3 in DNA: TGTGCCAGCAGCCCCTCCGGGACTGTGTCCTGTGTGCAGTACTTC.

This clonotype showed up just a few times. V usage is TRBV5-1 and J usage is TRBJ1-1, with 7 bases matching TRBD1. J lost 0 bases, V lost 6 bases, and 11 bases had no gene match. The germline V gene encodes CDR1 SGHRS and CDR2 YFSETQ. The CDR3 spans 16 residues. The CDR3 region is CASNIEGGQLNTEAFF. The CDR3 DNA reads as TGCGCCAGCAACATTGAAGGGGGACAGCTGAACACTGAAGCTTTCTTT.

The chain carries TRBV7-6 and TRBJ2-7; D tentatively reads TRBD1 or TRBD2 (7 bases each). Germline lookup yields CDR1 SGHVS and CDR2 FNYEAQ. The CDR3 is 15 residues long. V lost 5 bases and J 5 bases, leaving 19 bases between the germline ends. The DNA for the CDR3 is TGTGCCAGCAGCCCCCTCGGGGGGACAGTTCACGAGCAGTACTTC. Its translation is CASSPLGGTVHEQYF. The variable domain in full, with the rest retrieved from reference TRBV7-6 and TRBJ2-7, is GAGVSQSPRYKVTKRGQDVALRCDPISGHVSLYWYRQALGQGPEFLTYFNYEAQQDKSGLPNDRFSAERPEGSISTLTIQRTEQRDSAMYRCASSPLGGTVHEQYFGPGTRLTVT.

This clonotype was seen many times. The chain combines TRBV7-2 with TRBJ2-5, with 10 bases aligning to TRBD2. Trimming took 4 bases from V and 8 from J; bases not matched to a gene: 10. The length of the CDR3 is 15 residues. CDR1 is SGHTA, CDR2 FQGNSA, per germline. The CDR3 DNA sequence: TGTGCCAGCAGCTCCCGGACTAGCGGTCCCCCAACCCAGTACTTC. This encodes CASSSRTSGPPTQYF.